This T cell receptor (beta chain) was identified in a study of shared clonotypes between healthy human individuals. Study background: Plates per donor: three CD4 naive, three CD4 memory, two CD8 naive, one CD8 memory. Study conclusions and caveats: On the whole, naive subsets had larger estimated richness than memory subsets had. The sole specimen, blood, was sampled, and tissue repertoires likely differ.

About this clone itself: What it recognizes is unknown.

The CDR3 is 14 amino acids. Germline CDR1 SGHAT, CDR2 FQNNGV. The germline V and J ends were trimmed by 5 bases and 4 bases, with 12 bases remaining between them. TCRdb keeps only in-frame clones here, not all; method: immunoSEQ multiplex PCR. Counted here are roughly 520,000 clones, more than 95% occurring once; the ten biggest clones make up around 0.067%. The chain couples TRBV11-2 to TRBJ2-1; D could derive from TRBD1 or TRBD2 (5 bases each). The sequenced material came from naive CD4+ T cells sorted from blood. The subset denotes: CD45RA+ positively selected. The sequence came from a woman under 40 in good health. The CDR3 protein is CASSTRDGYNEQFF. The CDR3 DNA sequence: TGTGCCAGCAGCACCCGGGACGGGTACAATGAGCAGTTCTTC.